This T cell receptor (beta chain) was identified during a study of shared clonotypes between healthy human individuals. Study context: The study used three CD4 naive, three CD4 memory, two CD8 naive and one CD8 memory plate per donor.

Sequencing used immunoSEQ multiplex PCR; TCRdb keeps in-frame clones, though not all of them. The sample yields hundreds of thousands of clones, roughly 97% seen once. Germline V lookup: CDR1 SGHRS, CDR2 YFSETQ. Deletions cut 4 bases from V and 4 bases from J, with 9 bases between. The CDR3 totals 12 residues. The V gene is TRBV5-1, the J gene TRBJ2-7; D unclear. The sequence came from a woman in her twenties or thirties in good health. Sequences were obtained from naive CD4+ T cells sorted from blood. Regarding subset: CD45RA+ positively selected. For the CDR3, the DNA is TGCGCCAGCAGCCCCCCAGGTTACGAGCAGTACTTC. Its protein is CASSPPGYEQYF.